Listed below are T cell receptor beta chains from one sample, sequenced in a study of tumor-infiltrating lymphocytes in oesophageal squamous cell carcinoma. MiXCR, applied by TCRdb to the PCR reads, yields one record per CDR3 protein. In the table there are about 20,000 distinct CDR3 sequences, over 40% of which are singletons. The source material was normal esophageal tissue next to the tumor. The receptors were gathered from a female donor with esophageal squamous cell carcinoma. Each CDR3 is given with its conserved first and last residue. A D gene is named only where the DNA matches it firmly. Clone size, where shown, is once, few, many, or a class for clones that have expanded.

CDR3nt: TGTGCCACCCAGGGAGGGGAGACCCAGTACTTC; CDR3aa: CATQGGETQYF; abundance: NA; v_gene: TRBV6-1; j_gene: TRBJ2-5; d_gene: TRBD2
CDR3nt: TGTGCCAGCATTCCGGGTTACGGAGGGGGGTCGTCATCTGGCACAGATACGCAGTACTTT; CDR3aa: CASIPGYGGGSSSGTDTQYF; abundance: once; v_gene: TRBV12-3/TRBV12-4; j_gene: TRBJ2-3; d_gene: NA
CDR3nt: TGTGCCAGCAGCTTAGCGCGGTCGGGAGGGCCTCGAGAGACCCAGTACTTC; CDR3aa: CASSLARSGGPRETQYF; abundance: NA; v_gene: TRBV7-2; j_gene: TRBJ2-5; d_gene: TRBD2
CDR3nt: TGTGCCAGCAAAGGAGGACAAGACTACGAGCAGTACTTC; CDR3aa: CASKGGQDYEQYF; abundance: medium-sized; v_gene: TRBV6-1; j_gene: TRBJ2-7; d_gene: NA
CDR3nt: TGTGCCAGCAGCTTATTTAGCGGGAGAACCGGGGAGCTGTTTTTT; CDR3aa: CASSLFSGRTGELFF; abundance: few; v_gene: TRBV7-2; j_gene: TRBJ2-2; d_gene: TRBD2
CDR3nt: TGTGCCAGCAGCTTTTCGAGCACCCTGAGCAATGAGCAGTTCTTC; CDR3aa: CASSFSSTLSNEQFF; abundance: few; v_gene: TRBV7-6; j_gene: TRBJ2-1; d_gene: NA
CDR3nt: TGTGCCAGCAGTTTATCAGGACTAGCGGGTTCTAGCTCCTACAATGAGCAGTTCTTC; CDR3aa: CASSLSGLAGSSSYNEQFF; abundance: many; v_gene: TRBV27; j_gene: TRBJ2-1; d_gene: TRBD2
CDR3nt: TGTGCCAGCAGTTTCGTCAGGGACCAAGAGACCCAGTACTTC; CDR3aa: CASSFVRDQETQYF; abundance: medium-sized; v_gene: TRBV28; j_gene: TRBJ2-5; d_gene: NA
CDR3nt: TGTGCCAGCAGTTACGGGGTCCTGAGGGAGACCCAGTACTTC; CDR3aa: CASSYGVLRETQYF; abundance: few; v_gene: TRBV6-6; j_gene: TRBJ2-5; d_gene: NA
CDR3nt: TGTGCCAGCAGTAACGCCGCGGCGGAGACCCAGTACTTC; CDR3aa: CASSNAAAETQYF; abundance: NA; v_gene: TRBV7-2; j_gene: TRBJ2-5; d_gene: NA
CDR3nt: TGTGCCAGCAGCCGGGACGGTTTCTACGAGCAGTACTTC; CDR3aa: CASSRDGFYEQYF; abundance: NA; v_gene: TRBV11-2; j_gene: TRBJ2-7; d_gene: NA
CDR3nt: TGTGCCAGTAGTAACCTAGGGGGCTACGAGCAGTACTTC; CDR3aa: CASSNLGGYEQYF; abundance: once; v_gene: TRBV19; j_gene: TRBJ2-7; d_gene: NA
CDR3nt: TGTGCCAGCAGTTTACGGCGGTACCACCACAATGAGCAGTTCTTC; CDR3aa: CASSLRRYHHNEQFF; abundance: NA; v_gene: TRBV27; j_gene: TRBJ2-1; d_gene: NA
CDR3nt: TGTGCCAGCACTATGGGGGCCGGAGAGACCCAGTTCTTC; CDR3aa: CASTMGAGETQFF; abundance: NA; v_gene: TRBV7-9; j_gene: TRBJ2-1; d_gene: NA
CDR3nt: TGTGCCAGCAGCTTACGGTCAGGGTCTTCCAGGGGCACTGAAGCTTTCTTT; CDR3aa: CASSLRSGSSRGTEAFF; abundance: medium-sized; v_gene: TRBV7-9; j_gene: TRBJ1-1; d_gene: NA
CDR3nt: TGTGCCAGCAGCCCAGGACTAGCGGGAAACGAGCAGTACTTC; CDR3aa: CASSPGLAGNEQYF; abundance: once; v_gene: TRBV7-2; j_gene: TRBJ2-7; d_gene: TRBD2
CDR3nt: TGTGCCAGCAGCTTACAGGGTCTGCCCCAGCATTTT; CDR3aa: CASSLQGLPQHF; abundance: NA; v_gene: TRBV7-8; j_gene: TRBJ1-5; d_gene: NA
CDR3nt: NA; CDR3aa: CASSLSVSSYNEQFFGPGAGGYTF; abundance: NA; v_gene: TRBV28; j_gene: TRBJ1-2; d_gene: NA
CDR3nt: TGTGCCAGCAGCGAAAGCGGGGGGACCCAAGAGACCCAGTACTTC; CDR3aa: CASSESGGTQETQYF; abundance: medium-sized; v_gene: TRBV7-3; j_gene: TRBJ2-5; d_gene: TRBD2
CDR3nt: TGTGCCAGCAGCCCAAGCTCAGGGGGAGAGCAGTACTTC; CDR3aa: CASSPSSGGEQYF; abundance: NA; v_gene: TRBV14; j_gene: TRBJ2-7; d_gene: TRBD1
CDR3nt: TGTGCCAGCAGCTTAACCACCCCAGGGGATGGGTCCTACAATGAGCAGTACTTT; CDR3aa: CASSLTTPGDGSYNEQYF; abundance: NA; v_gene: TRBV7-8; j_gene: TRBJ2-6; d_gene: NA
CDR3nt: TGTGCCAGCACTATGGGACTAGCGGGAGGAGAGACCCAGTACTTC; CDR3aa: CASTMGLAGGETQYF; abundance: few; v_gene: TRBV12-3/TRBV12-4; j_gene: TRBJ2-5; d_gene: TRBD2
CDR3nt: TGTGCCAGCAGTCCTGACTCCACAGGCTACGAGCAGTACTTC; CDR3aa: CASSPDSTGYEQYF; abundance: few; v_gene: TRBV7-2; j_gene: TRBJ2-7; d_gene: NA
CDR3nt: TGTGCCAGCAGCTCCCCCTTTGGGACAGCACAAGAGACCCAGTACTTC; CDR3aa: CASSSPFGTAQETQYF; abundance: NA; v_gene: TRBV11-3; j_gene: TRBJ2-5; d_gene: TRBD1
CDR3nt: TGTGCCAGCAACAGGGGGACGCGCGGCTACACCTTC; CDR3aa: CASNRGTRGYTF; abundance: few; v_gene: TRBV28; j_gene: TRBJ1-2; d_gene: TRBD1
CDR3nt: TGTGCCACCAGTGAGGGCAGGGGGCTGGAGACCCAGTACTTC; CDR3aa: CATSEGRGLETQYF; abundance: NA; v_gene: TRBV24-1; j_gene: TRBJ2-5; d_gene: TRBD1
CDR3nt: TGTGCCAGCAGCGTGGGACTAGCGGGAGTCGGCTACGAGCAGTACTTC; CDR3aa: CASSVGLAGVGYEQYF; abundance: few; v_gene: TRBV5-3; j_gene: TRBJ2-7; d_gene: TRBD2
CDR3nt: TGTGCCAGCAGCCAGGGAGGGGGAAAAGAGACCCAGTACTTC; CDR3aa: CASSQGGGKETQYF; abundance: medium-sized; v_gene: TRBV7-3; j_gene: TRBJ2-5; d_gene: NA
CDR3nt: TGTGCCAGCAGCTTATCCAGTGGAGTAACGCAGTATTTT; CDR3aa: CASSLSSGVTQYF; abundance: NA; v_gene: TRBV11-1; j_gene: TRBJ2-3; d_gene: NA
CDR3nt: TGTGCCAGCAGCTTGCTAGCGGGAGGACCGAACACCGGGGAGCTGTTTTTT; CDR3aa: CASSLLAGGPNTGELFF; abundance: NA; v_gene: TRBV7-6; j_gene: TRBJ2-2; d_gene: TRBD2
CDR3nt: TGTGCCAGCAGCATGGGGGGCCCAGAGACCCAGTACTTC; CDR3aa: CASSMGGPETQYF; abundance: NA; v_gene: TRBV7-2; j_gene: TRBJ2-5; d_gene: NA
CDR3nt: TGTGCCAGCAGCTTAGCCTCGGGACAGGGAGGTTGGTACTACGAGCAGTACTTC; CDR3aa: CASSLASGQGGWYYEQYF; abundance: NA; v_gene: TRBV7-6; j_gene: TRBJ2-7; d_gene: TRBD1
CDR3nt: TGTGCCAGCAGCGCGCACAGGGGGGAGACCCAGTATTTT; CDR3aa: CASSAHRGETQYF; abundance: once; v_gene: TRBV7-3; j_gene: TRBJ2-3; d_gene: TRBD1
CDR3nt: TGTGCCAGCAGCTTCTACCGGGACTTCCAAGAGACCCAGTACTTC; CDR3aa: CASSFYRDFQETQYF; abundance: once; v_gene: TRBV7-6; j_gene: TRBJ2-5; d_gene: NA
CDR3nt: TGTGCCAGCAGCTTAGCAGCGGGAGGGTCCTACGAGCAGTACTTC; CDR3aa: CASSLAAGGSYEQYF; abundance: NA; v_gene: TRBV7-2; j_gene: TRBJ2-7; d_gene: TRBD2
CDR3nt: TGTGCCAGCAGCTTAGTCAGGGGGCTCCCAGATTCTGGAAACACCATATATTTT; CDR3aa: CASSLVRGLPDSGNTIYF; abundance: NA; v_gene: TRBV11-3; j_gene: TRBJ1-3; d_gene: TRBD1
CDR3nt: TGTGCCAGCAGTGAAGCGGTAGGGACACCCTCCTACAATGAGCAGTTCTTC; CDR3aa: CASSEAVGTPSYNEQFF; abundance: many; v_gene: TRBV2; j_gene: TRBJ2-1; d_gene: NA
CDR3nt: TGTGCCAGCAGTGCTTTCGGGTCCTACGAGCAGTACTTC; CDR3aa: CASSAFGSYEQYF; abundance: NA; v_gene: TRBV6-1; j_gene: TRBJ2-7; d_gene: NA
CDR3nt: TGTGCCAGCAGTTCTGGTGACGGTGATCAGCCCCAGCATTTT; CDR3aa: CASSSGDGDQPQHF; abundance: medium-sized; v_gene: TRBV12-3/TRBV12-4; j_gene: TRBJ1-5; d_gene: NA
CDR3nt: TGTGCCAGCAGCTCATACAGGAGACACTACGAGCAGTACTTC; CDR3aa: CASSSYRRHYEQYF; abundance: NA; v_gene: TRBV7-2; j_gene: TRBJ2-7; d_gene: NA
CDR3nt: TGTGCCAGCAGTGACCCCGGGACAGGGCTTTCACCCCTCCACTTT; CDR3aa: CASSDPGTGLSPLHF; abundance: many; v_gene: TRBV2; j_gene: TRBJ1-6; d_gene: TRBD1
CDR3nt: TGTGCCACCAATTCGGGGGTAGGTCAGCCCCAGCATTTT; CDR3aa: CATNSGVGQPQHF; abundance: many; v_gene: TRBV6-1; j_gene: TRBJ1-5; d_gene: NA
CDR3nt: TGTGCCAGCACTCTCTCTAGCGGGAGATACGAGCAGTACTTC; CDR3aa: CASTLSSGRYEQYF; abundance: many; v_gene: TRBV2; j_gene: TRBJ2-7; d_gene: TRBD2
CDR3nt: TGTGCCAGTAGTAGGTACAGCCGCACAGATACGCAGTATTTT; CDR3aa: CASSRYSRTDTQYF; abundance: many; v_gene: TRBV19; j_gene: TRBJ2-3; d_gene: NA
CDR3nt: TGTGCCAGCAGCCCGACAGGGCGGTTCGATGGCTACACCTTC; CDR3aa: CASSPTGRFDGYTF; abundance: few; v_gene: TRBV2; j_gene: TRBJ1-2; d_gene: TRBD1
CDR3nt: TGTGCCAGCAGTGCCAGACTAGCTGCCGGGGAGCTGTTTTTT; CDR3aa: CASSARLAAGELFF; abundance: many; v_gene: TRBV6-1; j_gene: TRBJ2-2; d_gene: TRBD2
CDR3nt: TGTGCCAGCACGATGTTCAGGGCCAAGGGTGGAGAGACCCAGTACTTC; CDR3aa: CASTMFRAKGGETQYF; abundance: many; v_gene: TRBV2; j_gene: TRBJ2-5; d_gene: NA
CDR3nt: TGTGCCAGCTCCCTTGAGGGGGGGAACTCCTACGAGCAGTACTTC; CDR3aa: CASSLEGGNSYEQYF; abundance: few; v_gene: TRBV18; j_gene: TRBJ2-7; d_gene: NA
CDR3nt: TGTGCCACCAGTGATCCTGGACGGGGGCAAGAGACCCAGTACTTC; CDR3aa: CATSDPGRGQETQYF; abundance: NA; v_gene: TRBV24-1; j_gene: TRBJ2-5; d_gene: NA
CDR3nt: TGTGCCAGCAGCCCCGGGACAGGGGAGGGCGGGGAGCTGTTTTTT; CDR3aa: CASSPGTGEGGELFF; abundance: many; v_gene: TRBV11-3; j_gene: TRBJ2-2; d_gene: TRBD1
CDR3nt: NA; CDR3aa: CASSLGGQARDPVLRF; abundance: NA; v_gene: TRBV7-8; j_gene: TRBJ2-6; d_gene: NA
CDR3nt: TGTGCCAGCAGGATTGGGTTTACTAGCATACAAGAGACCCAGTACTTC; CDR3aa: CASRIGFTSIQETQYF; abundance: NA; v_gene: TRBV7-2; j_gene: TRBJ2-5; d_gene: NA
CDR3nt: TGTGCCAGCAGCTTAGTTAGTCGCGGGAGGGGACATGAGCAGTTCTTC; CDR3aa: CASSLVSRGRGHEQFF; abundance: NA; v_gene: TRBV7-2; j_gene: TRBJ2-1; d_gene: TRBD2
CDR3nt: TGTGCCAGCAGGATTCCGGGGGGCCCATACAATGAGCAGTTCTTC; CDR3aa: CASRIPGGPYNEQFF; abundance: many; v_gene: TRBV6-1; j_gene: TRBJ2-1; d_gene: NA
CDR3nt: TGTGCTAGCAGCCCACAGTCATCCGGGGAGCTGTTTTTT; CDR3aa: CASSPQSSGELFF; abundance: NA; v_gene: TRBV7-7; j_gene: TRBJ2-2; d_gene: NA
CDR3nt: TGTGCCAGCAGCCCCAGAAGCAGTGACTCTGGGGCCAACGTCCTGACTTTC; CDR3aa: CASSPRSSDSGANVLTF; abundance: medium-sized; v_gene: TRBV6-1; j_gene: TRBJ2-6; d_gene: NA
CDR3nt: TGTGCCAGCAGCCCCCGGGACGTGGCCCTCTACGAGCAGTACTTC; CDR3aa: CASSPRDVALYEQYF; abundance: NA; v_gene: TRBV7-2; j_gene: TRBJ2-7; d_gene: NA
CDR3nt: TGTGCCAGCGGTCTAGCGGGAGGTTTTAATGAGCAGTTCTTC; CDR3aa: CASGLAGGFNEQFF; abundance: NA; v_gene: TRBV7-6; j_gene: TRBJ2-1; d_gene: TRBD2
CDR3nt: TGTGCCAGCAGCACATTCAGGGCGGGAGGACTCAATGAGCAGTACTTC; CDR3aa: CASSTFRAGGLNEQYF; abundance: once; v_gene: TRBV7-9; j_gene: TRBJ2-7; d_gene: TRBD2